The entry that follows covers one T cell receptor beta chain sequence. This record comes from a study of Tregs in tolerant kidney transplant recipients. The assay was immunoSEQ multiplex PCR, and TCRdb's table has in-frame clones only and misses some. The sample contains more than 60,000 clones, roughly 98% of which appear only once. The CDR3 covers 15 residues. The germline V gene has CDR1 SGDLS and CDR2 YYNGEE. Trimming cost V 1 base and J 4 bases, with 11 bases left between them. The rearrangement joins TRBV9 to TRBJ2-2; TRBD1 is a possible D gene (6 bases). The clonotype originates from a human donor who received a combined kidney and bone marrow transplant. The sample in question was CD4+ T cells from blood, obtained before the transplant. CDR3 sequence reads: CASSVYDRSTGELFF. The CDR3 nucleotides read TGTGCCAGCAGCGTATACGACAGGAGCACCGGGGAGCTGTTTTTT.